Below are 32 T cell receptor beta chains sequenced from a single sample in a study of radiotherapy plus CTLA-4 blockade in lung cancer. The assay was immunoSEQ multiplex PCR, and TCRdb's table has in-frame clones only and misses some. The sample holds around 38,000 clones, approximately 86% seen once. The sample in question was peripheral blood, obtained from a patient treated with radiotherapy plus ipilimumab. The receptors were gathered from a human donor with non-small cell lung cancer whose response to radiotherapy plus ipilimumab could not be evaluated.

The J gene is TRBJ2-1, the V gene TRBV7-2, with 8 bases identical to TRBD2. This CDR3 comprises 15 residues. Germline CDR1 SGHTA, CDR2 FQGNSA. The V segment lost 5 bases and the J segment 10 bases; nucleotides outside the gene matches: 13. The CDR3 here is CASSRQVIASGEQFF. The CDR3 nucleotides are TGTGCCAGCAGCCGTCAGGTGATTGCTAGCGGGGAGCAGTTCTTC. Complete variable domain (other parts from reference TRBV7-2 and TRBJ2-1): GAGVSQSPSNKVTEKGKDVELRCDPISGHTALYWYRQSLGQGLEFLIYFQGNSAPDKSGLPSDRFSAERTGGSVSTLTIQRTQQEDSAVYLCASSRQVIASGEQFFGPGTRLTVL.

The V gene is TRBV6-4, the J gene TRBJ2-1, with a weak D call TRBD2 (5 bases). The V gene's germline CDR1 is MRHNA and CDR2 SNTAGT. The length of the CDR3 is 15 residues. Trimming removed 0 bases from V and 5 bases from J, with 11 bases in between. The CDR3 DNA reads as TGTGCCAGCAGTGACTCGACTGGCGGGCACAATGAGCAGTTCTTC. Its protein product is CASSDSTGGHNEQFF.

CDR3 in amino acids: CASSESTPEVQFF. The CDR3 DNA follows: TGTGCCAGCAGTGAATCCACCCCCGAGGTTCAGTTCTTC. The chain joins TRBV25-1 to TRBJ2-1; D unresolved. Germline V lookup: CDR1 MGHDK, CDR2 SYGVNS. The CDR3 length is 13 residues. V lost 1 base to trimming and J lost 13 bases, with 14 bases between them.

The chain combines TRBV27 with TRBJ1-5; D not certain. CDR1 is MNHEY and CDR2 is SMNVEV in the germline V gene (reference sequence). V was trimmed by 5 bases and J by 5 bases, leaving 13 bases between them. CDR3 length: 14 residues. CDR3 amino acids: CASSPSRGYQPQHF. CDR3 nucleotides: TGTGCCAGCAGTCCTTCACGCGGCTATCAGCCCCAGCATTTT.

The chain has TRBV27 and TRBJ2-7; perhaps TRBD1 as D (6 bases). Germline-derived CDR1 and CDR2 are MNHEY and SMNVEV (reference sequence). There are 13 residues in the CDR3. V was clipped by 4 bases and J by 5 bases, with 12 bases between them. Here the CDR3 reads CASSYQGYNEQYF. In nucleotides, the CDR3 is TGTGCCAGCAGTTACCAGGGGTACAACGAGCAGTACTTC.

This sequence joins TRBV28 and TRBJ1-5, with 9 bases lining up with TRBD1. CDR1 and CDR2 (germline): MDHEN, SYDVKM. The CDR3 runs to 18 residues. The trim removed 3 bases at V and 7 bases at J, leaving 16 bases unmatched. This chain's CDR3 is CASSFRTGGRGWGQPQHF. CDR3 bases: TGTGCCAGCAGTTTTCGCACAGGGGGCCGCGGGTGGGGACAGCCCCAGCATTTT. Together with reference TRBV28 and TRBJ1-5, the CDR3 gives the full variable domain: DVKVTQSSRYLVKRTGEKVFLECVQDMDHENMFWYRQDPGLGLRLIYFSYDVKMKEKGDIPEGYSVSREKKERFSLILESASTNQTSMYLCASSFRTGGRGWGQPQHFGDGTRLSIL.

The chain joins TRBV6-5 to TRBJ1-2; D may be TRBD1 (5 bases). Germline CDR1 reads MNHEY; CDR2 reads SVGAGI. V gave up 6 bases and J gave up 4 bases, with 15 bases separating them. The CDR3 extends over 14 amino acids. Here the CDR3 reads CASSSGGGSYGYTF. CDR3 in DNA: TGTGCCAGCAGCTCCGGGGGTGGTAGCTATGGCTACACCTTC.

This chain joins TRBV7-9 and TRBJ2-7, with 10 bases lining up with TRBD1. Germline values: CDR1 SEHNR, CDR2 FQNEAQ (reference sequence). The CDR3 has 19 amino acids. The ends lost 5 bases at V and 1 base at J; junction bases unmatched: 17. The DNA for the CDR3 is TGTGCCAGCAGCCCCCCGGACAGGGGGGTACTCAGAGGGTCCTACGAGCAGTACTTC. Protein product: CASSPPDRGVLRGSYEQYF.

The chain couples TRBV5-5 to TRBJ1-1; a possible D gene is TRBD1 (5 bases). The V gene lost 7 bases and the J gene lost 8 bases, with 24 bases spanning the gap. CDR1 is SGHKS, CDR2 YYEKEE, per germline (reference sequence). This CDR3 spans 15 amino acids. CDR3 nucleotide sequence: TGTGCCAGCCGGGGGGAAGAGGGACGAAGAGGGGAAGCTTTCTTT. Its translation is CASRGEEGRRGEAFF.

The chain couples TRBV27 to TRBJ2-1; 8 nucleotides align to TRBD1. In germline, CDR1 is MNHEY, CDR2 SMNVEV (reference sequence). Trimming took 0 bases from V and 4 from J; bases not matched to a gene: 5. The CDR3 is 16 residues long. CDR3 sequence (DNA): TGTGCCAGCAGTTTATCTTGGCAGGGGGCGTACAATGAGCAGTTCTTC. Translated, it gives CASSLSWQGAYNEQFF.

The chain employs TRBV28 and TRBJ1-1; 7 bases align to TRBD1. CDR3 size: 14 residues. Germline values: CDR1 MDHEN, CDR2 SYDVKM. Trimming took 9 bases from V and 6 from J; bases not matched to a gene: 13. The CDR3 region has the DNA TGTGCCAGTCAGGGGGGACAGTCCATTGCTGAAGCTTTCTTT. It is translated as CASQGGQSIAEAFF.

In its sample, this clone was seen once. The chain has TRBV7-9 and TRBJ1-4; 9 nucleotides match TRBD1. Germline V CDR1 and CDR2: SEHNR, FQNEAQ (reference sequence). With V trimmed by 5 bases and J by 8 bases, 15 bases remained unmatched. CDR3 length equals 17 residues. The CDR3 here is CASSRSLSGTGREKLFF. CDR3 sequence (DNA): TGTGCCAGCAGCCGATCACTCTCCGGGACAGGGAGGGAAAAACTGTTTTTT.

The chain has TRBV2 and TRBJ2-5; 12 bases are shared with TRBD1. Germline CDR1 reads SNHLY; CDR2 reads FYNNEI. V was clipped by 6 bases and J by 4 bases; unmatched bases: 6. CDR3 length: 15 amino acids. DNA of the CDR3: TGTGCCAGCAGGGGGACAGGGGGCTCTGGAGAGACCCAGTACTTC. Its protein is CASRGTGGSGETQYF. The full variable domain, completed using reference TRBV2 and TRBJ2-5, is EPEVTQTPSHQVTQMGQEVILRCVPISNHLYFYWYRQILGQKVEFLVSFYNNEISEKSEIFDDQFSVERPDGSNFTLKIRSTKLEDSAMYFCASRGTGGSGETQYFGPGTRLLVL.

This chain uses TRBV9 with TRBJ2-3, with D perhaps TRBD2 (5 bases). CDR3 length: 15 residues. Between the trimmed V and J ends, which lost 0 bases and 2 bases, there was a span of 10 bases. The germline V gene has CDR1 SGDLS and CDR2 YYNGEE. This chain's CDR3 is CASSVAGLSTDTQYF. The CDR3 DNA reads as TGTGCCAGCAGCGTAGCCGGACTCTCCACAGATACGCAGTATTTT.

The genes are TRBV6-1 and TRBJ2-2; D is perhaps TRBD2 (5 bases). With 6 bases removed from V and 0 bases from J, the gap between germline ends came to 11 bases. Germline V CDR1 and CDR2: MNHNS, SASEGT. This CDR3 spans 15 amino acids. Here the CDR3 DNA reads TGTGCCAGCAGCGTAGGGCGGGCGAACACCGGGGAGCTGTTTTTT. It encodes CASSVGRANTGELFF.

The V gene is TRBV30, the J gene TRBJ2-1; 9 bases match TRBD2. V shed 1 base and J 13 bases; nucleotides not matched to a gene: 20. This CDR3 is built from 17 residues. The germline CDR1 and CDR2 sequences are GTSNPN and SVGIG (reference sequence). For the CDR3, the DNA is TGTGCCTGGAGTGGGTTTACCGGAGCGCTAGCGGGATTTTGTCAGTTCTTC. Amino acid sequence: CAWSGFTGALAGFCQFF. Looking up the rest from reference TRBV30 and TRBJ2-1 gives the full variable domain: SQTIHQWPATLVQPVGSPLSLECTVEGTSNPNLYWYRQAAGRGLQLLFYSVGIGQISSEVPQNLSASRPQDRQFILSSKKLLLSDSGFYLCAWSGFTGALAGFCQFFGPGTRLTVL.

This sequence joins TRBV7-2 and TRBJ1-2; 8 bases map to TRBD1. V lost 5 bases and J lost 7; bases outside the gene matches: 18. CDR1 is SGHTA and CDR2 is FQGNSA in the germline V gene. CDR3 length: 17 amino acids. The CDR3 DNA follows: TGTGCCAGCAGCCCCACCGGGACCTTAACAGGGGGGAGTGGCTACACCTTC. As protein: CASSPTGTLTGGSGYTF. Full variable domain (rest looked up from reference TRBV7-2 and TRBJ1-2): GAGVSQSPSNKVTEKGKDVELRCDPISGHTALYWYRQSLGQGLEFLIYFQGNSAPDKSGLPSDRFSAERTGGSVSTLTIQRTQQEDSAVYLCASSPTGTLTGGSGYTFGSGTRLTVV.

V and J are TRBV5-5 and TRBJ2-2, with TRBD1 identical over 8 bases. V was pared by 4 bases and J by 4 bases, with 0 bases of the junction left unmatched. In germline, CDR1 is SGHKS, CDR2 YYEKEE (reference sequence). This CDR3 contains 13 residues. The CDR3 DNA reads TGTGCCAGCAGCGACAGGGGCACCGGGGAGCTGTTTTTT. This sequence encodes CASSDRGTGELFF.

J is TRBJ1-2 and V is TRBV18; 8 positions match TRBD1. The CDR3 runs to 17 residues. Germline CDR1 is KGHSH and CDR2 is LQKENI. The junction had 10 bases not matched to a gene; V was cut back by 1 base and J by 3 bases. The CDR3 sequence: CASSPLSSGGFDYGYTF. CDR3 DNA sequence: TGTGCCAGCTCACCACTTTCTTCAGGGGGCTTTGACTATGGCTACACCTTC.

This clone has more than one count but fewer than ten. The chain is built from TRBV7-9 and TRBJ2-7; D might be TRBD1 (7 bases). The CDR3 covers 16 residues. CDR1 and CDR2 from the germline V gene are SEHNR and FQNEAQ (reference sequence). The V gene lost 6 bases and the J gene lost 5 bases, with 23 bases spanning the gap. The DNA of the CDR3 is TGTGCCAGCAGTTCACCGCCGGAGGGGGCCGTAGACGAGCAGTACTTC. Protein product: CASSSPPEGAVDEQYF.

This clone was seen only once. The chain recombines TRBV5-1 with TRBJ1-2, with 7 bases matching TRBD1. This CDR3 comprises 15 residues. Germline CDR1 SGHRS, CDR2 YFSETQ. V dropped 2 bases and J dropped 3; count of bases not matched to a gene: 7. In DNA, the CDR3 is TGCGCCAGCAGCTTTTTTGTCGACAGGGACTATGGCTACACCTTC. It yields the protein CASSFFVDRDYGYTF.

This clone has more than one count but fewer than ten. CDR3 nucleotides: TGCGCCAGCAGCCAAGATCCGGGCGGGCAGGTTGGCTACACCTTC. The encoded protein is CASSQDPGGQVGYTF. The genes are TRBV4-3 and TRBJ1-2; D is unresolved. This CDR3 has 15 amino acids. Germline V gene data show CDR1 as LGHNA and CDR2 as YSLEER. The V gene lost 0 bases and the J gene lost 7 bases, with 15 bases spanning the gap.

The gene calls are TRBV28 and TRBJ2-7; 11 bases align to TRBD2. V lost 7 bases to trimming and J lost 9 bases; unmatched junction nucleotides: 17. The CDR3 runs 16 residues. Germline values: CDR1 MDHEN, CDR2 SYDVKM. The CDR3 region is CASTASGGPTAGRQYF. The DNA for the CDR3 is TGTGCCAGCACGGCTAGCGGGGGGCCAACCGCCGGGCGGCAGTACTTC.

This rearrangement joins TRBV10-2 to TRBJ1-5; D remains ambiguous. The V gene lost 2 bases and the J gene lost 1 base, with 9 bases spanning the gap. From germline, CDR1 is WSHSY and CDR2 SAAADI. There are 15 residues in the CDR3. The CDR3 sequence: CASSEEGLSNQPQHF. CDR3 nucleotides: TGCGCCAGCAGTGAGGAGGGTTTGAGCAATCAGCCCCAGCATTTT.

The V and J genes are TRBV5-4 and TRBJ2-7, with 7 positions matching TRBD2. The length of the CDR3 is 17 residues. With 0 bases clipped from V and 5 bases from J, the junction kept 14 bases outside the gene matches. Germline lookup yields CDR1 SGHNT and CDR2 YYREEE (reference sequence). This CDR3 is CASSLAVLRGLSNEQYF. The CDR3 region has the DNA TGTGCCAGCAGCTTGGCCGTCCTACGGGGACTATCCAACGAGCAGTACTTC.

V and J are TRBV9 and TRBJ1-4, with a weak D call TRBD1 (5 bases). The germline V gene encodes CDR1 SGDLS and CDR2 YYNGEE. This CDR3 has 15 amino acids. V was trimmed by 3 bases and J by 0 bases, leaving 9 bases between them. The CDR3 protein is CASSGGRATNEKLFF. CDR3 coding DNA: TGTGCCAGCAGCGGGGGGAGGGCAACTAATGAAAAACTGTTTTTT.

The chain is built from TRBV27 and TRBJ2-1, with 10 bases lining up with TRBD2. After removal of 2 bases from V and 0 bases from J, the junction contained 10 bases not matched to a gene. Germline CDR1 is MNHEY and CDR2 is SMNVEV (reference sequence). The CDR3 loop spans 19 amino acids. CDR3 protein: CASSLRLAGVLSSYNEQFF. The CDR3 DNA reads TGTGCCAGCAGTTTACGCCTAGCGGGAGTCTTGAGCTCCTACAATGAGCAGTTCTTC.

This chain uses TRBV5-6 with TRBJ1-4, with 11 bases lining up with TRBD1. Germline-derived CDR1 and CDR2 are SGHDT and YYEEEE. CDR3 length: 15 residues. With 1 base clipped from V and 6 bases from J, the junction kept 2 bases outside the gene matches. The CDR3 here is CASSLLGQGDEKLFF. The CDR3, as DNA: TGTGCCAGCAGCTTGTTGGGACAGGGGGATGAAAAACTGTTTTTT.

The chain is built from TRBV5-1 and TRBJ1-4; perhaps TRBD1 as D (6 bases). The CDR3 is 15 amino acids. Trimming took off 4 bases at V and 0 bases at J, with 10 bases between the two ends. CDR1 and CDR2 from the germline V gene are SGHRS and YFSETQ. The CDR3: CASSAGDATNEKLFF. CDR3 coding DNA: TGCGCCAGCAGCGCAGGGGATGCAACTAATGAAAAACTGTTTTTT.

The table lists this clone with a count of one. V and J are TRBV6-5 and TRBJ1-2; perhaps TRBD1 as D (5 bases). The CDR3 is made up of 13 amino acids. CDR1 is MNHEY and CDR2 is SVGAGI in the germline V gene. V was cut by 4 bases and J by 5 bases, with 11 bases left in between. The CDR3 is CASSSDSSYGYTF. The CDR3 DNA reads as TGTGCCAGCAGTTCCGACAGCTCTTATGGCTACACCTTC.

The count of this clone is one. The chain has TRBV5-1 and TRBJ2-1, with 13 bases identical to TRBD2. Germline V gene sequence: CDR1 SGHRS, CDR2 YFSETQ. CDR3 size: 14 residues. V lost 7 bases and J lost 7; bases outside the gene matches: 5. The CDR3: CASHGLAGVNEQFF. The CDR3 DNA reads TGCGCCAGCCATGGACTAGCGGGGGTTAATGAGCAGTTCTTC.

This clone was seen only once. The CDR3 here is CASSRTSSYEQYF. CDR3 in DNA: TGTGCCAGCAGCCGAACTAGCTCCTACGAGCAGTACTTC. The chain carries TRBV7-2 and TRBJ2-7; D perhaps matches TRBD2 (5 bases). Trimming left V 5 bases short and J 0 bases short, with 8 bases between. CDR3 length: 13 residues. Germline lookup yields CDR1 SGHTA and CDR2 FQGNSA.